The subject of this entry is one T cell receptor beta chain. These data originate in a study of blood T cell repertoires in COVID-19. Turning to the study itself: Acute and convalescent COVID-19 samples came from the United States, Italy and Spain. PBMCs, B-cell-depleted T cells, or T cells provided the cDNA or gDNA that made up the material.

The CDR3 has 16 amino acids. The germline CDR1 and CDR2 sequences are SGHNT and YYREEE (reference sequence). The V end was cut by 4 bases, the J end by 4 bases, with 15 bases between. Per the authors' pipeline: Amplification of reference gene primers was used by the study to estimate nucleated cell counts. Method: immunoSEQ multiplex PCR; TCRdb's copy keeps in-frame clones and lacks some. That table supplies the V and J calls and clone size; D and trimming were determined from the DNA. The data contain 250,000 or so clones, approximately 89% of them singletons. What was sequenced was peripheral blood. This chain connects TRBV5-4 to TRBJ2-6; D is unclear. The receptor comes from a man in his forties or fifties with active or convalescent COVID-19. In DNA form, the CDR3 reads TGTGCCAGCAGCACCGGCCTTCTAGACGGGGCCAACGTCCTGACTTTC. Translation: CASSTGLLDGANVLTF. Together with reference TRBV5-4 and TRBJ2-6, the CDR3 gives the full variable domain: ETGVTQSPTHLIKTRGQQVTLRCSSQSGHNTVSWYQQALGQGPQFIFQYYREEENGRGNFPPRFSGLQFPNYSSELNVNALELDDSALYLCASSTGLLDGANVLTFGAGSRLTVL.